These 21 T cell receptor beta chains came from one sample sequenced in a study of shared clonotypes between healthy human individuals. The repertoire was sequenced with immunoSEQ multiplex PCR; TCRdb's copy has only in-frame clones and lacks some. The repertoire includes hundreds of thousands of clones, 76% of them detected once, and 10% to 15% sits in the top ten. Sequencing was carried out using PBMCs. The receptor set was obtained from a woman aged 40 to 50 in good health. Some clones in this sample may be carry-over from other donors' samples.

The chain employs TRBV12-2 and TRBJ2-1; the table's D call, TRBD1, was not checked against the DNA. TRBV12-2 is described as a pseudogene. The CDR3 has 16 amino acids. The CDR3 DNA reads TGTGCAAGTCGCTTAGTTAGGTGGGGCCTGAACAATGAGCAGTTCTTC. This encodes CASRLVRWGLNNEQFF.

The genes are TRBV5-4 and TRBJ1-1, with unresolved D. There are 14 residues in the CDR3. CDR1 is SGHNT, CDR2 YYREEE, per germline (reference sequence). V was pared by 0 bases and J by 0 bases, with 6 bases between. This CDR3 reads CASSLEIMNTEAFF. CDR3 in DNA: TGTGCCAGCAGCTTGGAGATAATGAACACTGAAGCTTTCTTT. Using reference TRBV5-4 and TRBJ1-1 for the parts outside the CDR3, the full variable domain is ETGVTQSPTHLIKTRGQQVTLRCSSQSGHNTVSWYQQALGQGPQFIFQYYREEENGRGNFPPRFSGLQFPNYSSELNVNALELDDSALYLCASSLEIMNTEAFFGQGTRLTVV.

The chain carries TRBV10-3 and TRBJ2-1; D is uncertain. V lost 0 bases and J lost 9, with 9 bases in between. Germline CDR1 is ENHRY and CDR2 is SYGVKD. The CDR3 loop spans 13 amino acids. CDR3 bases: TGTGCCATCAGTGAGTCGGCGGTCGGTGAGCAGTTCTTC. Protein: CAISESAVGEQFF.

V usage is TRBV2 and J usage is TRBJ2-2; D unclear. Trimming cost V 8 bases and J 7 bases, with 23 bases left between them. CDR3 length: 16 amino acids. The V gene's germline CDR1 is SNHLY and CDR2 FYNNEI. The CDR3 sequence: CASGQSTITSSGELFF. The DNA for the CDR3 is TGTGCCAGCGGGCAGAGTACGATAACCTCGAGCGGGGAGCTGTTTTTT. Full variable domain (outside the CDR3, taken from reference TRBV2 and TRBJ2-2): EPEVTQTPSHQVTQMGQEVILRCVPISNHLYFYWYRQILGQKVEFLVSFYNNEISEKSEIFDDQFSVERPDGSNFTLKIRSTKLEDSAMYFCASGQSTITSSGELFFGEGSRLTVL.

The chain uses TRBV2 and TRBJ1-2; the D gene is possibly TRBD1 (5 bases). Germline V CDR1 and CDR2: SNHLY, FYNNEI. This CDR3 region has 14 residues. The V end was cut by 3 bases, the J end by 4 bases, with 12 bases between. The CDR3 region is CASSDGRGGYGYTF. The CDR3 nucleotides read TGTGCCAGCAGTGACGGTAGGGGAGGCTATGGCTACACCTTC.

The chain carries TRBV6-5 and TRBJ1-2; 7 bases are shared with TRBD1. Germline loops: CDR1 MNHEY, CDR2 SVGAGI. J was trimmed by 2 bases and V by 5 bases; bases with no gene match: 5. The CDR3 contains 14 residues. CDR3 in DNA: TGTGCCAGCAGTGCGACGACAGGGAACTATGGCTACACCTTC. Amino acid sequence: CASSATTGNYGYTF.

For this clone: At one boundary the junction diverges from the germline segment, which might be a read error. The V call is TRBV6-6, the J call TRBJ1-5; D gene unclear. This CDR3 is 9 amino acids long. Germline V gene lookup returns CDR1 MNHNY and CDR2 SVGAGI (reference sequence). CDR3 bases: TGTGCCAGCAGTGATCCATTGGATTTT. Translating it yields CASSDPLDF.

This chain links TRBV27 with TRBJ2-7, with a possible D match to TRBD2 (5 bases). CDR3 size: 15 residues. V lost 5 bases to trimming and J lost 1 base, with 15 bases between them. Germline CDR1 MNHEY, CDR2 SMNVEV (reference sequence). The CDR3 region is CASSPSTSLSYEQYF. The CDR3 DNA reads TGTGCCAGCAGTCCTTCAACTAGTCTATCCTACGAGCAGTACTTC.

This clone was picked up many times. This specimen includes other DNA sequences encoding the same CDR3. V usage is TRBV28 and J usage is TRBJ1-1; possibly TRBD1 for D (6 bases). The ends were cut back, 3 bases at V and 1 base at J, with 18 bases in the middle. Germline lookup yields CDR1 MDHEN and CDR2 SYDVKM. The CDR3 length is 17 residues. In DNA, the CDR3 is TGTGCCAGCAGTTTTTGGGACTTCAGGGGAAAGAACACTGAAGCTTTCTTT. It codes for CASSFWDFRGKNTEAFF.

This clone was detected once. This chain uses TRBV5-1 with TRBJ2-5; 7 nucleotides align to TRBD2. The CDR3 length is 14 residues. Trimming removed 3 bases from V and 4 bases from J; junction bases left unmatched: 6. Germline CDR1 and CDR2: SGHRS and YFSETQ. Here the CDR3 reads CASSSEAGVETQYF. The CDR3 region has the DNA TGCGCCAGCAGCTCGGAGGCGGGAGTAGAGACCCAGTACTTC. Supplemented by reference TRBV5-1 and TRBJ2-5, the full variable domain reads KAGVTQTPRYLIKTRGQQVTLSCSPISGHRSVSWYQQTPGQGLQFLFEYFSETQRNKGNFPGRFSGRQFSNSRSEMNVSTLELGDSALYLCASSSEAGVETQYFGPGTRLLVL.

This clone was recorded a few times. CDR3 bases: TGTGCCAGCAGACGAGGGAGCTACAATGAGCAGTTCTTC. As protein: CASRRGSYNEQFF. The chain has TRBV27 and TRBJ2-1; a possible D gene is TRBD2 (5 bases). The CDR3 loop spans 13 amino acids. Germline values: CDR1 MNHEY, CDR2 SMNVEV (reference sequence). Trimming took 6 bases from V and 3 from J, leaving 9 bases between them.

Of note for this clone: The identical CDR3 is also encoded by other nucleotide sequences in the sample. CDR3 region: CASSWGTAGNTEAFF. Here the CDR3 DNA reads TGCGCCAGCAGCTGGGGGACAGCGGGAAACACTGAAGCTTTCTTT. The chain couples TRBV5-1 to TRBJ1-1; 7 bases align to TRBD1. With 3 bases clipped from V and 2 bases from J, the junction kept 7 bases outside the gene matches. CDR1 SGHRS and CDR2 YFSETQ come from the germline V gene. The CDR3 length is 15 residues.

The rearrangement joins TRBV18 to TRBJ1-3, with a possible D match to TRBD1 (5 bases). The ends were cut back, 4 bases at V and 0 bases at J, with 10 bases in the middle. Germline V gene sequence: CDR1 KGHSH, CDR2 LQKENI. The CDR3 consists of 15 residues. CDR3 protein: CASSLDRGSGNTIYF. CDR3 in DNA: TGTGCCAGCTCACTTGACAGAGGCTCTGGAAACACCATATATTTT.

On this clone: This probably arose from a read error, given a far larger clone one base away. The chain combines TRBV7-6 with TRBJ1-1; TRBD1 is a possible D gene (5 bases). V lost 5 bases, J lost 1 base, and 17 bases lay in between. The CDR3 loop spans 16 amino acids. Germline CDR1 SGHVS, CDR2 FNYEAQ. Here the CDR3 reads CASSRGAGITNTEAFF. CDR3 DNA: TGTGCCAGCAGCCGAGGGGCAGGGATTACGAACACTGAAGCTTTCTTT.

The rearrangement links TRBV7-3 to TRBJ2-3; D remains ambiguous. The CDR3 is 12 amino acids. Germline V gene sequence: CDR1 SGHTA, CDR2 FQGTGA. V was clipped by 3 bases and J by 5 bases, with 6 bases between them. CDR3 DNA: TGTGCCAGCAGCTTGTCTCGAGATACGCAGTATTTT. Protein sequence: CASSLSRDTQYF. Full variable domain (outside the CDR3, taken from reference TRBV7-3 and TRBJ2-3): GAGVSQTPSNKVTEKGKYVELRCDPISGHTALYWYRQSLGQGPEFLIYFQGTGAADDSGLPNDRFFAVRPEGSVSTLKIQRTERGDSAVYLCASSLSRDTQYFGPGTRLTVL.

This clone was seen many times. The V call is TRBV29-1, the J call TRBJ2-7; 8 bases fit TRBD1. V lost 6 bases to trimming and J lost 6 bases; unmatched junction nucleotides: 13. The CDR3 covers 14 residues. Germline CDR1 and CDR2: SQVTM and ANQGSEA. The CDR3 DNA sequence: TGCAGCGTCGAAACGCAGGGGGCGGTCGGCGAGCAGTACTTC. This translates into CSVETQGAVGEQYF.

This chain uses TRBV5-1 with TRBJ1-3, with D possibly matching TRBD1 (5 bases). The CDR3 loop spans 17 amino acids. V lost 4 bases and J lost 0, with 17 bases in between. Germline V gives CDR1 SGHRS, CDR2 YFSETQ. The CDR3 DNA is TGCGCCAGCAGCGCCGGGACGGATGTTTCCTCTGGAAACACCATATATTTT. Translation gives CASSAGTDVSSGNTIYF.

To note about this clone: Additional DNA sequences in this sample encode the identical CDR3. The rearrangement joins TRBV7-9 to TRBJ2-3; TRBD2 matches at 14 bases. The CDR3 totals 15 residues. Per the germline V gene, CDR1 is SEHNR and CDR2 is FQNEAQ (reference sequence). The J segment lost 5 bases and the V segment lost 3 bases, leaving 1 base of the junction unmatched. The CDR3 DNA reads TGTGCCAGCAGCTTGGGACTAGCGGGGGAAGATACGCAGTATTTT. Its translation is CASSLGLAGEDTQYF.

V and J are TRBV7-8 and TRBJ2-7, with D possibly matching TRBD1 (6 bases). The CDR3 is 15 residues long. Germline V gives CDR1 SGHVS, CDR2 FQNEAQ. V shed 6 bases and J shed 0 bases, with 15 bases lying between them. The CDR3 sequence is CASSRDRRSSYEQYF. The CDR3 DNA follows: TGTGCCAGCAGTCGTGACAGGAGGAGCTCCTACGAGCAGTACTTC.

On this clone: The sample has other DNA sequences that encode this CDR3 too. This chain uses TRBV28 with TRBJ2-7, with D maybe TRBD2 (5 bases). V was cut by 2 bases and J by 3 bases, with 8 bases left in between. The CDR3 is 13 residues long. Germline V gene lookup returns CDR1 MDHEN and CDR2 SYDVKM. CDR3 DNA sequence: TGTGCCAGCAGTTTACCTAGCCGCTACGAGCAGTACTTC. Translating gives CASSLPSRYEQYF.

With regard to this clone: This likely came from a read error, as a far larger clone is one base away. This CDR3 is also generated by other DNA sequences in the sample. The V gene is TRBV28, the J gene TRBJ1-2, with D tentatively TRBD1 (6 bases). This CDR3 comprises 12 residues. CDR1 is MDHEN, CDR2 SYDVKM, per germline. Between the trimmed V and J ends, which lost 8 bases and 0 bases, there was a span of 7 bases. The CDR3 sequence is CASQGSNYGYTF. The CDR3 DNA reads as TGTGCCAGCCAGGGGTCTAACTATGGCTACACCTTC.